This passage covers 19 T cell receptor beta chains from one sample sequenced in a study of cytomegalovirus exposure and HLA in healthy donors. Primers included in the PCR were 60 Vbeta and 13 Jbeta primers. Produced via immunoSEQ multiplex PCR; TCRdb's table is partial and in-frame only. The table gives roughly 40,000 clones; the top ten clones make up around 10% of it. The sequenced material came from PBMCs. The receptor source for this set is a man between 35 and 55 years old in good health and CMV-seropositive.

The chain recombines TRBV6-5 with TRBJ2-5; 7 nucleotides align to TRBD1. The CDR3 covers 15 residues. Germline CDR1 is MNHEY and CDR2 is SVGAGI. J was trimmed by 5 bases and V by 2 bases; bases with no gene match: 8. The chain's CDR3 is CASSYGTAFRETQYF. DNA of the CDR3: TGTGCCAGCAGTTACGGGACAGCCTTCCGGGAGACCCAGTACTTC.

The V gene is TRBV9, the J gene TRBJ1-3; D not resolved. V was shortened by 0 bases and J by 1 base, with 8 bases between the two germline ends. CDR1 is SGDLS and CDR2 is YYNGEE in the germline V gene. The CDR3 length is 15 residues. The CDR3 reads CASSVEGASGNTIYF. The CDR3 DNA follows: TGTGCCAGCAGCGTAGAGGGAGCTTCTGGAAACACCATATATTTT.

The chain links TRBV15 to TRBJ2-1; TRBD2 matches at 7 bases. Germline CDR1 is LNHNV and CDR2 is YYDKDF (reference sequence). J lost 5 bases, V lost 3 bases, and 10 bases had no gene match. The CDR3 contains 16 residues. CDR3 nucleotides: TGTGCCACCAGCAGTCCAGGCGGGAGAGGGGACAATGAGCAGTTCTTC. Protein: CATSSPGGRGDNEQFF.

A note on this clone: A junction boundary mismatches the germline segment, possibly from a read error. The CDR3: CASSLDGGLYNEQFF. The DNA for the CDR3 is TGTGCTAGCAGCTTAGACGGGGGATTGTACAATGAGCAGTTCTTC. The V call is TRBV7-7, the J call TRBJ2-1; a possible D gene is TRBD2 (6 bases). Germline CDR1 SSHAT, CDR2 FNYEAQ (reference sequence). This CDR3 has 15 amino acids.

The chain carries TRBV2 and TRBJ1-2; TRBD1 matches at 12 bases. CDR1 is SNHLY and CDR2 is FYNNEI in the germline V gene. The CDR3 loop spans 13 amino acids. Trimming at V came to 6 bases and at J to 4 bases, leaving 0 bases not matched to a gene. The CDR3 sequence is CASRGQGAYGYTF. Written as DNA, the CDR3 is TGTGCCAGCAGGGGACAGGGGGCCTATGGCTACACCTTC.

V gene TRBV7-9 combines with J gene TRBJ1-1; 9 positions match TRBD1. The CDR3 loop spans 15 amino acids. Germline values: CDR1 SEHNR, CDR2 FQNEAQ (reference sequence). J lost 0 bases, V lost 5 bases, and 4 bases had no gene match. The CDR3, as DNA: TGTGCCAGCAGCCCTGGGGACAGGGTGAACACTGAAGCTTTCTTT. The encoded protein is CASSPGDRVNTEAFF.

V and J are TRBV2 and TRBJ2-7, with 7 bases matching TRBD1. The CDR3 length is 15 residues. Germline-derived CDR1 and CDR2 are SNHLY and FYNNEI. V lost 3 bases, J lost 0 bases, and 5 bases stayed unmatched. In nucleotides, the CDR3 is TGTGCCAGCAGTGAGAGGGCAGGGGGCTCCTACGAGCAGTACTTC. It encodes CASSERAGGSYEQYF.

Notes on this clone: At one boundary the junction diverges from the germline segment, which might be a read error. The V gene is TRBV6-6, the J gene TRBJ1-1, with D perhaps matching TRBD1 (6 bases). Germline loops: CDR1 MNHNY, CDR2 SVGAGI (reference sequence). CDR3 length: 14 amino acids. The CDR3 coding sequence is TGTGCCAGCAGACACAGGGAATTGAAAACTGAAGCTTTCTTT. Encoded protein: CASRHRELKTEAFF.

The J gene is TRBJ1-3, the V gene TRBV9, with D uncertain. CDR3 length equals 12 residues. Trimming pared 0 bases from V and 4 bases from J, leaving 2 bases between. CDR1 and CDR2 from the germline V gene are SGDLS and YYNGEE. CDR3 coding DNA: TGTGCCAGCAGCGTAGCGGGAAACACCATATATTTT. Encoded protein: CASSVAGNTIYF.

This sequence joins TRBV13 and TRBJ2-2; 9 bases are shared with TRBD1. CDR1 is PRHDT, CDR2 FYEKMQ, per germline (reference sequence). The CDR3 is 16 amino acids. Trimming at V came to 4 bases and at J to 5 bases, leaving 8 bases not matched to a gene. The DNA for the CDR3 is TGTGCCAGCAGCTCGGGACAGGGTCTGTCTACCGGGGAGCTGTTTTTT. This gives the protein CASSSGQGLSTGELFF.

J is TRBJ2-7 and V is TRBV6-5; a weak D match, TRBD2 (5 bases). The CDR3 spans 13 residues. Trimming stripped 0 bases from V and 8 bases from J, with 11 bases between. Per germline, CDR1 MNHEY and CDR2 SVGAGI. The CDR3 DNA reads as TGTGCCAGCAGTTACTCCCGGGGTTTCCAGCAGTACTTC. Its protein product is CASSYSRGFQQYF.

The J gene is TRBJ1-1, the V gene TRBV4-2; 10 bases match TRBD1. The CDR3 sequence is 16 residues long. Germline lookup yields CDR1 LGHNA and CDR2 YNFKEQ. The J segment lost 4 bases and the V segment lost 3 bases, leaving 8 bases of the junction unmatched. The CDR3 loop is CASSQGGDRGGTEAFF. CDR3 nucleotides: TGTGCCAGCAGCCAGGGAGGGGACAGGGGAGGCACTGAAGCTTTCTTT.

The V gene is TRBV19, the J gene TRBJ2-5, with 9 bases aligning to TRBD2. The J call may be in error: the DNA end matches TRBJ2-7 better. The CDR3 is 14 residues long. CDR1 LNHDA and CDR2 SQIVND come from the germline V gene (reference sequence). CDR3 protein: CASSSFAGGREQYF. The CDR3 bases are TGTGCCAGTAGTTCTTTCGCGGGAGGGCGCGAGCAGTACTTC.

The V gene is TRBV19, the J gene TRBJ1-4, with 7 bases that match TRBD1. Trimming at V came to 3 bases and at J to 4 bases, leaving 5 bases not matched to a gene. Germline lookup yields CDR1 LNHDA and CDR2 SQIVND (reference sequence). The CDR3 extends over 15 amino acids. The CDR3 spells CASSIQGGNNEKLFF. DNA of the CDR3: TGTGCCAGTAGTATTCAAGGGGGCAATAATGAAAAACTGTTTTTT.

The chain employs TRBV5-1 and TRBJ2-1; the match to TRBD2 covers 9 bases. This CDR3 has 16 amino acids. CDR1 is SGHRS and CDR2 is YFSETQ in the germline V gene. Trimming took 1 base from V and 7 from J; bases not matched to a gene: 9. The CDR3 loop reads CASSLWSGRSVNEQFF. The CDR3 coding sequence is TGCGCCAGCAGCTTGTGGAGCGGGAGGTCTGTAAATGAGCAGTTCTTC.

The chain links TRBV13 to TRBJ2-5, with 12 bases fitting TRBD2. CDR3 length: 19 amino acids. Trimming took 0 bases from V and 3 from J; bases not matched to a gene: 11. In germline, CDR1 is PRHDT, CDR2 FYEKMQ (reference sequence). The CDR3 bases are TGTGCCAGCAGCTTAGGGCCTAGCGGGAGGGGAAAGCTTGAAGAGACCCAGTACTTC. This translates into CASSLGPSGRGKLEETQYF.

The chain combines TRBV6-4 with TRBJ2-1; TRBD2 agrees at 8 bases. Germline V lookup: CDR1 MRHNA, CDR2 SNTAGT. The CDR3 runs to 15 residues. The V gene end was trimmed by 7 bases and the J gene end by 0 bases; junction bases not matched to a gene: 5. The CDR3 nucleotides read TGTGCCAGCAAGACTAGCGCTAGCTCCTACAATGAGCAGTTCTTC. Its protein is CASKTSASSYNEQFF.

V gene TRBV5-1 combines with J gene TRBJ2-4, with 11 bases fitting TRBD2. Per the germline V gene, CDR1 is SGHRS and CDR2 is YFSETQ. CDR3 size: 18 residues. J lost 1 base, V lost 0 bases, and 6 bases had no gene match. The CDR3 loop reads CASSLVAGGLRAKNIQYF. The CDR3 DNA reads TGCGCCAGCAGCTTGGTAGCGGGAGGGCTGCGGGCCAAAAACATTCAGTACTTC.

The rearrangement joins TRBV6-1 to TRBJ2-2, with a weak D call TRBD1 (6 bases). This CDR3 spans 17 amino acids. V was pared by 0 bases and J by 6 bases, with 17 bases between. Germline V CDR1 and CDR2: MNHNS, SASEGT. The CDR3 is CASSEALRQGWAGELFF. CDR3 in DNA: TGTGCCAGCAGTGAAGCGCTTCGGCAGGGGTGGGCCGGGGAGCTGTTTTTT.